This T cell receptor (beta chain) emerged from a study of T-cell reconstitution after alpha-beta-depleted transplantation in children. Study observations and caveats: About two months after transplant, alpha-beta T cells reportedly came from several hundred expanded graft clones. Once a year had passed after transplant, T-cell counts and diversity came mostly from newly produced T cells. There were some patients whose high TCRbeta diversity at day 60 came from surviving recipient T cells and thymic progenitors.

Unique molecular identifiers were incorporated into the prepared TCRbeta library. TCRdb independently ran MiXCR on the PCR reads; one entry per CDR3 protein. The table includes a few hundred thousand distinct CDR3 sequences, roughly a quarter detected once. Notes on this clonotype: Its cognate antigen is unknown.

This clonotype originated in a female patient between 2 and 15 years old who had a stem cell transplant for congenital amegakaryocytic thrombocytopenia, so the T cells may come from the graft donor. The sample was PBMCs, mostly from graft donor cells, taken 360 days after TCRalphabeta/CD19-depleted stem cell transplant.

The CDR3 sequence: CASRRRDRGFPGELFF. In nucleotides, the CDR3 is TGTGCCAGCAGAAGAAGGGACAGGGGATTCCCCGGGGAGCTGTTTTTT. The J gene is TRBJ2-2, the V gene TRBV6-1; 10 bases match TRBD1. This CDR3 comprises 16 residues. With 6 bases clipped from V and 6 bases from J, the junction kept 10 bases outside the gene matches. Germline loops: CDR1 MNHNS, CDR2 SASEGT.